Presented here are 5 T cell receptor beta chains from one specimen sequenced in a study of shared clonotypes between healthy human individuals. Assay: immunoSEQ multiplex PCR; the TCRdb copy retains only in-frame clones and omits some. The table lists 450,000 to 500,000 clones, 65% to 85% of them singletons. Sequenced sample: PBMCs. Receptors were obtained from a middle-aged woman in good health. Some clones in this sample may be carry-over from other donors' samples.

This chain joins TRBV25-1 and TRBJ2-7; 7 positions agree with TRBD2. Germline trimming cut 5 bases from V and 1 base from J; bases unmatched to any gene: 2. The CDR3 runs 13 residues. CDR1 and CDR2 from the germline V gene are MGHDK and SYGVNS. The CDR3 spells CASSFGGSYEQYF. The DNA of the CDR3 is TGTGCCAGCAGTTTCGGGGGGTCCTACGAGCAGTACTTC.

As to this clone: One end of the junction fails to match germline, which may point to a read error. The chain links TRBV5-1 to TRBJ2-7; 9 bases are shared with TRBD1. CDR1 and CDR2 from the germline V gene are SGHRS and YFSETQ. CDR3 length equals 14 residues. The CDR3 DNA sequence: TGCGCCAGCGGCTTGACAGGGGGGCTGGACGAGCAGTGCTTC. Its translation: CASGLTGGLDEQCF. Combining the CDR3 with reference TRBV5-1 and TRBJ2-7 gives the whole variable domain KAGVTQTPRYLIKTRGQQVTLSCSPISGHRSVSWYQQTPGQGLQFLFEYFSETQRNKGNFPGRFSGRQFSNSRSEMNVSTLELGDSALYLCASGLTGGLDEQCFGPGTRLTVT.

The chain recombines TRBV7-9 with TRBJ2-1; 14 bases are shared with TRBD2. CDR1 and CDR2 from the germline V gene are SEHNR and FQNEAQ (reference sequence). J was trimmed by 3 bases and V by 5 bases; bases with no gene match: 12. This CDR3 is 19 amino acids long. The CDR3 coding sequence is TGTGCCAGCAGCCCAAGACCGGGACTAGCGGGAGCTGACTACAATGAGCAGTTCTTC. It codes for CASSPRPGLAGADYNEQFF.

As concerns this clone: It differs at one base from a far larger clone, so likely a read error. The rearrangement uses TRBV2 and TRBJ1-4, with D perhaps matching TRBD1 (6 bases). There are 14 residues in the CDR3. Germline CDR1 is SNHLY and CDR2 is FYNNEI. Between the trimmed V and J ends, which lost 7 bases and 3 bases, there was a span of 12 bases. This chain's CDR3 is CASNAQGSNEKLFF. The DNA of the CDR3 is TGTGCCAGCAATGCTCAGGGGTCTAATGAAAAACTGTTTTTT.

This chain joins TRBV15 and TRBJ2-7; maybe TRBD1 (6 bases). Germline V CDR1 and CDR2: LNHNV, YYDKDF (reference sequence). The CDR3 is 16 residues long. V dropped 0 bases and J dropped 3 bases, with 15 bases sitting between them. CDR3 DNA sequence: TGTGCCACCAGCAGAGATCTATGGCAGGGGAGCTACGAGCAGTACTTC. Its protein is CATSRDLWQGSYEQYF.